This entry lists 26 T cell receptor beta chains sequenced from one sample in a study of PD-1 blockade in classical Hodgkin lymphoma. Some clones are missing from TCRdb's copy, which holds only in-frame ones; the method was immunoSEQ multiplex PCR. The data show roughly 20,000 clones, 70% to 85% seen once. The patients all showed relapse after autologous stem cell transplantation, while their brentuximab vedotin exposure varied. Sample: peripheral blood mononuclear cells (PBMCs), taken at baseline. The receptors stem from a human donor with classical Hodgkin lymphoma.

V and J are TRBV28 and TRBJ1-4; 9 bases are shared with TRBD1. CDR1 MDHEN and CDR2 SYDVKM come from the germline V gene. V lost 6 bases and J lost 8; bases outside the gene matches: 13. This CDR3 is built from 16 residues. This chain's CDR3 is CASSYPKGTGSEKLFF. CDR3 nucleotide sequence: TGTGCCAGCAGCTACCCCAAGGGGACAGGGTCGGAAAAACTGTTTTTT.

About this clone itself: This may stem from a read error, because a much larger clone lies one nucleotide away. The sample has other DNA sequences that encode this CDR3 too. This chain joins TRBV5-6 and TRBJ1-5; D possibly corresponds to TRBD1 (5 bases). V was trimmed by 1 base and J by 0 bases, leaving 8 bases between them. This CDR3 region has 15 residues. CDR1 is SGHDT, CDR2 YYEEEE, per germline. CDR3 amino acids: CASSLQGYSNQPQHF. CDR3 sequence (DNA): TGTGCCAGCAGCTTGCAGGGTTATAGCAATCAGCCCCAGCATTTT.

This chain connects TRBV18 to TRBJ1-2; 7 nucleotides match TRBD1. The CDR3 has 14 residues. The ends lost 5 bases at V and 2 bases at J; junction bases unmatched: 5. In germline, CDR1 is KGHSH, CDR2 LQKENI. As DNA, the CDR3 is TGTGCCAGCTCATCGGGACAGCTGAACTATGGCTACACCTTC. Its protein product is CASSSGQLNYGYTF.

The rearrangement uses TRBV7-9 and TRBJ2-3; 12 bases fit TRBD2. Germline V CDR1 and CDR2: SEHNR, FQNEAQ (reference sequence). CDR3 length: 19 residues. V was clipped by 6 bases and J by 0 bases; unmatched bases: 13. The CDR3 spells CASRQRLAGEGGSTDTQYF. As DNA, the CDR3 is TGTGCCAGCAGGCAGAGACTAGCGGGAGAGGGGGGAAGCACAGATACGCAGTATTTT. Combining the CDR3 with reference TRBV7-9 and TRBJ2-3 gives the whole variable domain DTGVSQNPRHKITKRGQNVTFRCDPISEHNRLYWYRQTLGQGPEFLTYFQNEAQLEKSRLLSDRFSAERPKGSFSTLEIQRTEQGDSAMYLCASRQRLAGEGGSTDTQYFGPGTRLTVL.

The chain carries TRBV6-5 and TRBJ2-7; 7 nucleotides line up with TRBD2. The CDR3 has 13 amino acids. In germline, CDR1 is MNHEY, CDR2 SVGAGI. J gave up 5 bases and V 11 bases, and 12 bases lay outside the gene matches. This CDR3 is CAGEGYQWHEQYF. CDR3 coding DNA: TGTGCCGGGGAGGGGTATCAGTGGCACGAGCAGTACTTC.

This clone rates as medium-sized (0.01 to 0.1%). This chain joins TRBV6-5 and TRBJ1-5; D gene ambiguous. Germline V gene lookup returns CDR1 MNHEY and CDR2 SVGAGI. V shed 2 bases and J shed 4 bases, with 6 bases lying between them. CDR3 length: 13 amino acids. The CDR3 DNA follows: TGTGCCAGCAGTTACACCGAGAATCAGCCCCAGCATTTT. It is translated as CASSYTENQPQHF.

The chain is built from TRBV7-2 and TRBJ2-3, with 7 bases aligning to TRBD1. This CDR3 spans 17 amino acids. The ends lost 6 bases at V and 2 bases at J; junction bases unmatched: 14. Germline V gene data show CDR1 as SGHTA and CDR2 as FQGNSA. CDR3 nucleotides: TGTGCCAGCAGTGGTGGTGGGCAGGGGGTTATCACAGATACGCAGTATTTT. Amino acid sequence: CASSGGGQGVITDTQYF.

The chain links TRBV7-8 to TRBJ2-7, with 7 nucleotides matching TRBD1. Germline V lookup: CDR1 SGHVS, CDR2 FQNEAQ. V lost 4 bases to trimming and J lost 2 bases; unmatched junction nucleotides: 5. This CDR3 is 14 amino acids long. The CDR3 sequence: CASSSRDSPYEQYF. DNA of the CDR3: TGTGCCAGCAGCTCTAGGGACAGTCCCTACGAGCAGTACTTC.

This sequence joins TRBV27 and TRBJ1-4; TRBD1 matches at 9 bases. Germline V CDR1 and CDR2: MNHEY, SMNVEV (reference sequence). This CDR3 comprises 14 residues. The V gene end was trimmed by 8 bases and the J gene end by 7 bases; junction bases not matched to a gene: 8. CDR3 in DNA: TGTGCCAGCGGAATGACAGGGGGGAGTGAAAAACTGTTTTTT. Its protein is CASGMTGGSEKLFF.

The rearrangement joins TRBV6-1 to TRBJ1-5; D is uncertain. Germline CDR1 reads MNHNS; CDR2 reads SASEGT. This CDR3 has 13 amino acids. Trimming pared 8 bases from V and 3 bases from J, leaving 11 bases between. CDR3: CASSPRPNQPQHF. CDR3 DNA sequence: TGTGCCAGCTCCCCGCGACCCAATCAGCCCCAGCATTTT.

The gene calls are TRBV6-6 and TRBJ2-1; D is possibly TRBD1 (5 bases). Looked up from germline, CDR1 is MNHNY and CDR2 is SVGAGI (reference sequence). V lost 0 bases, J lost 3 bases, and 6 bases lay in between. This CDR3 has 14 amino acids. The CDR3 nucleotides are TGTGCCAGCAGTTACTCCAGGGTCTACAATGAGCAGTTCTTC. Amino acid sequence: CASSYSRVYNEQFF.

This clone has a handful of counts. V gene TRBV4-2 combines with J gene TRBJ1-4; D remains unclear. Germline V lookup: CDR1 LGHNA, CDR2 YNFKEQ. CDR3 length equals 15 residues. V lost 0 bases and J 7 bases, leaving 12 bases between the germline ends. CDR3 amino acids: CASSQEMGSGEKLFF. The DNA for the CDR3 is TGTGCCAGCAGCCAAGAAATGGGAAGTGGTGAAAAACTGTTTTTT.

V and J are TRBV9 and TRBJ2-6, with D unresolved. The length of the CDR3 is 16 residues. Germline CDR1 and CDR2: SGDLS and YYNGEE. V was pared by 4 bases and J by 0 bases, with 11 bases between. The CDR3 here is CASSPGQGSGANVLTF. The CDR3 nucleotides read TGTGCCAGCAGCCCGGGTCAAGGCTCTGGGGCCAACGTCCTGACTTTC.

This clone has a handful of counts. This chain uses TRBV23-1 with TRBJ1-6, with 7 bases that match TRBD1. TRBV23-1 is an open reading frame whose function is uncertain. The junction had 12 bases not matched to a gene; V was cut back by 3 bases and J by 1 base. CDR3 length: 19 residues. CDR3 bases: TGCGCCAGCAGTCATCTAGGACAGGCCCCGGGGTCCTATAATTCACCCCTCCACTTT. Protein: CASSHLGQAPGSYNSPLHF.

This clone was recorded a few times. The gene calls are TRBV7-8 and TRBJ1-1, with D possibly matching TRBD1 (5 bases). V was cut by 8 bases and J by 4 bases, with 17 bases left in between. This CDR3 is 14 amino acids long. Germline loops: CDR1 SGHVS, CDR2 FQNEAQ. CDR3 sequence (DNA): TGTGCCAGCCATAGGTTGGGGGTCGGCACTGAAGCTTTCTTT. This sequence encodes CASHRLGVGTEAFF.

This clone was observed a handful of times. This chain joins TRBV6-5 and TRBJ2-7; possibly TRBD1 for D (5 bases). Germline CDR1 MNHEY, CDR2 SVGAGI. The CDR3 runs 14 residues. V lost 9 bases to trimming and J lost 0 bases, with 15 bases between them. The CDR3 DNA is TGTGCCAGTTCAGGGTGGGGCCGCTCCTACGAGCAGTACTTC. It encodes CASSGWGRSYEQYF.

This clone was observed a handful of times. The chain has TRBV2 and TRBJ1-1; TRBD1 matches 10 bases. Germline V gives CDR1 SNHLY, CDR2 FYNNEI. V lost 10 bases, J lost 7 bases, and 6 bases stayed unmatched. The CDR3 length is 12 residues. This CDR3 is CATSGQGREAFF. The CDR3 bases are TGTGCCACCTCGGGACAGGGGCGTGAAGCTTTCTTT.

The rearrangement uses TRBV28 and TRBJ2-5; 8 bases are a match to TRBD2. The V segment lost 8 bases and the J segment 5 bases; nucleotides outside the gene matches: 10. Germline V CDR1 and CDR2: MDHEN, SYDVKM. The CDR3 is 14 residues long. The CDR3 reads CASFHGTRGETQYF. Here the CDR3 DNA reads TGTGCCAGCTTTCACGGGACTAGGGGGGAGACCCAGTACTTC.

This chain joins TRBV5-4 and TRBJ2-3; TRBD1 aligns across 8 bases. J was trimmed by 4 bases and V by 1 base; bases with no gene match: 5. CDR3 size: 15 residues. Germline values: CDR1 SGHNT, CDR2 YYREEE (reference sequence). CDR3 sequence: CASSLWDRTSDTQYF. CDR3 bases: TGTGCCAGCAGCTTGTGGGACAGGACGTCAGATACGCAGTATTTT.

The chain is built from TRBV7-2 and TRBJ2-7, with D perhaps TRBD1 (6 bases). V was shortened by 6 bases and J by 0 bases, with 12 bases between the two germline ends. The CDR3 covers 14 residues. Germline CDR1 SGHTA, CDR2 FQGNSA. CDR3 coding DNA: TGTGCCAGCAGTCCCCAGGGGAGCTCCTACGAGCAGTACTTC. Translated: CASSPQGSSYEQYF.

The CDR3 region has the DNA TGTGCCATCTCTGGAGGACCCGGGGAGCTGTTTTTT. It encodes CAISGGPGELFF. The chain is built from TRBV10-3 and TRBJ2-2, with a tentative D call TRBD2 (5 bases). V dropped 8 bases and J dropped 6 bases, with 10 bases sitting between them. Germline V lookup: CDR1 ENHRY, CDR2 SYGVKD. There are 12 residues in the CDR3.

The V call is TRBV9, the J call TRBJ2-3, with 7 bases that match TRBD2. The CDR3 covers 16 residues. Germline V gives CDR1 SGDLS, CDR2 YYNGEE. Trimming took 0 bases from V and 0 from J; bases not matched to a gene: 4. In nucleotides, the CDR3 is TGTGCCAGCAGCGTAGGTTCACTAGCGAGCACAGATACGCAGTATTTT. Its translation is CASSVGSLASTDTQYF. Based on the CDR3 plus reference TRBV9 and TRBJ2-3, the full variable domain is DSGVTQTPKHLITATGQRVTLRCSPRSGDLSVYWYQQSLDQGLQFLIQYYNGEERAKGNILERFSAQQFPDLHSELNLSSLELGDSALYFCASSVGSLASTDTQYFGPGTRLTVL.

The rearrangement links TRBV6-6 to TRBJ1-2, with TRBD1 identical over 7 bases. This CDR3 has 15 residues. CDR1 MNHNY and CDR2 SVGAGI come from the germline V gene (reference sequence). The J segment lost 2 bases and the V segment lost 0 bases, leaving 3 bases of the junction unmatched. In nucleotides, the CDR3 is TGTGCCAGCAGTTACTCTGACAGGGTGAACTATGGCTACACCTTC. It encodes CASSYSDRVNYGYTF.

This clone was seen once. The chain joins TRBV11-3 to TRBJ2-6; the D gene is possibly TRBD2 (5 bases). The length of the CDR3 is 15 residues. Trimming took off 5 bases at V and 0 bases at J, with 8 bases between the two ends. Germline values: CDR1 SGHNT, CDR2 YENEEA. CDR3 amino acids: CASSARGSGANVLTF. CDR3 bases: TGTGCCAGCAGCGCACGGGGCTCTGGGGCCAACGTCCTGACTTTC.

V gene TRBV28 combines with J gene TRBJ1-4, with 8 bases aligning to TRBD1. Germline V gene data show CDR1 as MDHEN and CDR2 as SYDVKM. The CDR3 totals 12 residues. V dropped 8 bases and J dropped 7; count of bases not matched to a gene: 3. The CDR3 protein is CASGQGFEKLFF. The CDR3 coding sequence is TGTGCCAGCGGACAGGGTTTTGAAAAACTGTTTTTT.

The chain carries TRBV19 and TRBJ1-5; the match to TRBD1 covers 8 bases. Germline CDR1 and CDR2: LNHDA and SQIVND (reference sequence). Trimming removed 2 bases from V and 2 bases from J; junction bases left unmatched: 5. The CDR3 has 16 amino acids. This CDR3 reads CASSIWGQAGNQPQHF. CDR3 in DNA: TGTGCCAGTAGTATATGGGGACAGGCAGGCAATCAGCCCCAGCATTTT.